The clone carrying this TCR beta chain has just a few counts. The antigen is unknown. A universal primer site arose from template switching, and cDNA bore unique molecular identifiers. In TCRdb, the 5' RACE reads were re-called with MiXCR into one record per CDR3 protein. The data show 450,000 to 650,000 distinct CDR3 sequences, nearly 15% seen once. The sample comes from a study of identical twins. Study-level findings and limits: Modeled out-of-frame TCR alpha sharing in monozygotic twins fell below observed levels. The presence of invariant MAIT and iNKT cells could partly confound analyses of zero-insertion sequences. Beta out-of-frame sequences showed weaker excess sharing between twins.

Trimming removed 0 bases at V and 0 bases at J, with 8 bases between. The CDR3 has 15 amino acids. This sample also belongs to another study, concerning yellow fever vaccine responses in identical twins.

Sequencing was done on a sample of CD4+ T cells sorted from blood. The chain recombines TRBV12-3 or TRBV12-4 with TRBJ1-1; D not certain. This sequence originates from a woman aged 18-30 years in good health. In DNA, the CDR3 is TGTGCCAGCAGTTTAGCCCAGACTCTGAACACTGAAGCTTTCTTT. As protein: CASSLAQTLNTEAFF.